The clone carrying this TCR beta chain was counted a single time. This sample stems from a study of immune evolution from preneoplasia to lung adenocarcinoma. Between about 2014 and 2018, patients underwent resection in Japan or China. Premalignant or tumor cells were enriched by macro-dissection after pathologic assessment. TCRdb keeps only in-frame clones here, not all; method: immunoSEQ multiplex PCR. The profile covers more than 4,000 clones, with 75% to 85% appearing a single time and over 2.5% taken by the ten largest. The CDR3 length is 11 residues. Trimming removed 6 bases from V and 3 bases from J, with 9 bases in between. Germline V gene sequence: CDR1 DFQATT, CDR2 SNEGSKA (reference sequence).

The TCR was taken from a person in their fifties with lung adenocarcinoma. The gene calls are TRBV20-1 and TRBJ2-7; no firm D call. Sequencing used FFPE invasive lung adenocarcinoma tissue. The CDR3 sequence is CSAPNDYEQYF. Written as DNA, the CDR3 is TGCAGTGCCCCGAACGACTACGAGCAGTACTTC.